This record covers a single TCR beta chain. These data come from a study of blood T cell repertoires in COVID-19. Method: immunoSEQ multiplex PCR; TCRdb's copy keeps in-frame clones and lacks some. The data hold roughly 35,000 clones, with around 73% observed a single time. The CDR3 spans 13 residues. The germline V gene has CDR1 SGHNT and CDR2 YENEEA. Trimming took 3 bases from V and 1 from J, leaving 6 bases between them. This clonotype was obtained from a man older than 75 with acute or convalescent COVID-19. This rearrangement joins TRBV11-3 to TRBJ2-5; D remains ambiguous. Sequenced: peripheral blood. CDR3 sequence (DNA): TGTGCCAGCAGCTTCAGCGCCCAAGAGACCCAGTACTTC. Its protein is CASSFSAQETQYF.